Listed below are T cell receptor beta chains from one sample, sequenced in a study of cytomegalovirus exposure and HLA in healthy donors. Generated by immunoSEQ multiplex PCR, the TCRdb table keeps only in-frame clones and is missing some. The sample contains under 110,000 clones, just over 70% of which appear only once. Sequencing was carried out using PBMCs. These receptors came from a boy younger than 18 in good health and CMV-seronegative. Both conserved end residues are part of each CDR3. A D gene is named only where the DNA matches it firmly. Some rows have no size entry. The others give once, few or many, or a class for an expanded clone.

v_gene,j_gene,abundance,d_gene,CDR3nt,CDR3aa
TRBV9,TRBJ1-3,-,-,TGTGCCAGCAGCCCTCGGACAGCCGCTGGAAACACCATATATTTT,CASSPRTAAGNTIYF
TRBV18,TRBJ1-4,-,-,TGTGCCAGCTCACCGGGGGACCGAGGGGGTGAAAAACTGTTTTTT,CASSPGDRGGEKLFF
TRBV20-1,TRBJ1-2,-,-,TGCAGTGCTCCCCTACGGGGAGGCTACACCTTC,CSAPLRGGYTF
TRBV5-1,TRBJ1-2,few,TRBD1,TGCGCCAGCAGCTTGGAGCTCGGGACAGGGGAATATGGCTACACCTTC,CASSLELGTGEYGYTF
TRBV4-1,TRBJ2-2,-,-,TGCGCCAGCAGCCAGCAGGGGGGAACCGGGGAGCTGTTTTTT,CASSQQGGTGELFF
TRBV27,TRBJ2-7,-,TRBD2,TGTGCCAGCAGTTCCGGACTAGTTCCCTACGAGCAGTACTTC,CASSSGLVPYEQYF
TRBV7-2,TRBJ2-6,-,-,TGTGCCAGCAGTCGACAGGCCTTGTCTGGGGCCAACGTCCTGACTTTC,CASSRQALSGANVLTF
TRBV7-2,TRBJ1-6,few,-,TGTGCCAGCAGCTACCTTGGGGGCTTCAATTCACCCCTCCACTTT,CASSYLGGFNSPLHF
TRBV5-6,TRBJ2-1,-,-,TGTGCCAGCAGCGACAGCTCCTACAATGAGCAGTTCTTC,CASSDSSYNEQFF
TRBV27,TRBJ2-7,few,-,TGTGCCAGCAGTTTATCCACCCCTAGTCGGGAGCAGTACTTC,CASSLSTPSREQYF
TRBV7-2,TRBJ1-5,-,-,TGTGCCAGCAGCTTAGCGGGGCCCAATCAGCCCCAGCATTTT,CASSLAGPNQPQHF
TRBV5-6,TRBJ1-2,-,TRBD1,TGTGCCAGCAGCTCGGGACAGACTTATGGCTACACCTTC,CASSSGQTYGYTF
TRBV7-9,TRBJ2-7,-,-,TGTTCCAGCAGCGCTTGGGGGCACGAGCAGTACTTC,CSSSAWGHEQYF
TRBV21-1,TRBJ2-7,-,-,TGTGCCAGCAGCAAAACCCTGACAGGGTTCGTTGACTACGAGCAGTACTTC,CASSKTLTGFVDYEQYF
TRBV5-1,TRBJ2-7,-,TRBD2,TGCGCCAGCAGCCCAGGACTAGCGGGGCCCTACGAGCAGTACTTC,CASSPGLAGPYEQYF
TRBV19,TRBJ1-2,-,-,TGTGCCAGTAGTATAGCGGCAGGGCTGCCCTGGGGCTACACCTTC,CASSIAAGLPWGYTF
TRBV7-2,TRBJ2-7,-,-,TGTGCCAGTGCCCCCTTTAGGGAGAGACACTACGAGCAGTACTTC,CASAPFRERHYEQYF
TRBV19,TRBJ2-1,once,TRBD2,TGTGCCAGTAGTATAATAGGCGGGAGCTCCTACAATGAGCAGTTCTTC,CASSIIGGSSYNEQFF
TRBV5-4,TRBJ1-1,-,-,TGTGCCAGCAGCCGGGACAATCAGGCAACTGAAGCTTTCTTT,CASSRDNQATEAFF
TRBV5-1,TRBJ2-1,-,TRBD2,TGCGCCAGCAACGGGAGGGATGGGAATGAGCAGTTCTTC,CASNGRDGNEQFF
TRBV5-4,TRBJ1-2,-,TRBD1,TGTGCCAGCAGCTTGGCAGGGGGGCTTACGCTGCCCAGCTATGGCTACACCTTC,CASSLAGGLTLPSYGYTF
TRBV7-2,TRBJ1-6,-,TRBD1,TGTGCCAGCAGCCCTAGACAGGGTTCACCCCTCCACTTT,CASSPRQGSPLHF
TRBV7-9,TRBJ1-3,-,-,TGTGCCAGCAGCGAAGGACAAACCTCTGGAAACACCATATATTTT,CASSEGQTSGNTIYF
TRBV7-9,TRBJ2-2,-,TRBD1,TGTGCCAGCAGTCGTACAGGGGACGGGGAGCTGTTTTTT,CASSRTGDGELFF
TRBV5-1,TRBJ1-1,-,-,TGCGCCAGCCGTATGTCCTTGAACACTGAAGCTTTCTTT,CASRMSLNTEAFF
TRBV5-1,TRBJ2-7,-,TRBD2,TGCGCCAGCAGCTGGGGGGTAGCGGGGGGCTACGAGCAGTACTTC,CASSWGVAGGYEQYF
TRBV12-5,TRBJ2-7,-,-,TGTGCTAGTGGGGCCGGGACACCCTCCTACGAGCAGTACTTC,CASGAGTPSYEQYF
TRBV5-8,TRBJ1-5,few,-,TGTGCCAGCAGCTTGGATGGCAGGGTCGCCCAGCCCCAGCATTTT,CASSLDGRVAQPQHF
TRBV7-2,TRBJ2-1,-,-,TGTGCCAGCAGCTTGGACACTCGCTCCTACAATGAGCAGTTCTTC,CASSLDTRSYNEQFF
TRBV5-1,TRBJ1-2,few,TRBD1,TGCGCCAGCAGCCTCAAGGAAGGACAGGGCCTTCCTACTTATGGCTACACCTTC,CASSLKEGQGLPTYGYTF
TRBV29-1,TRBJ2-7,-,TRBD1,TGCAGCGTTACAGGGGGCTACGAGCAGTACTTC,CSVTGGYEQYF
TRBV5-1,TRBJ1-1,few,-,TGCGCCAGCAGCCCTAACAGGCCCATTGACACTGAAGCTTTCTTT,CASSPNRPIDTEAFF
TRBV6-5,TRBJ2-2,-,TRBD2,TGTGCCAGCAGCCGCGGGACTAAGAACACCGGGGAGCTGTTTTTT,CASSRGTKNTGELFF
TRBV30,TRBJ1-5,-,TRBD1,TGTGCCTGGAGTGTAGACAGGGTCCAGCCCCAGCATTTT,CAWSVDRVQPQHF
TRBV28,TRBJ1-5,once,TRBD1,TGTGCCAGCAGTCTAGACAGGGGGGATCAGCCCCAGCATTTT,CASSLDRGDQPQHF
TRBV7-9,TRBJ2-3,few,-,TGTGCCAGCAGCGCCCTTGGGGGGCGGATGGACAGGGATACGCAGTATTTT,CASSALGGRMDRDTQYF
TRBV7-8,TRBJ1-2,-,TRBD1,TGTGCCAGCAGCTTGTTACAGGGGAGTGATGGCTACACCTTC,CASSLLQGSDGYTF
TRBV7-2,TRBJ1-1,-,-,TGTGCCAGCAGCTTGAGAATGAACACTGAAGCTTTCTTT,CASSLRMNTEAFF
TRBV30,TRBJ1-2,-,-,TGTGCCTGGAGTGTACAGGAGAACTATGGCTACACCTTC,CAWSVQENYGYTF
TRBV27,TRBJ2-1,once,TRBD2,TGTGCCAGCAAGCCCCGGCTAGCGGGCCCCTTCAATGAGCAGTTCTTC,CASKPRLAGPFNEQFF
TRBV7-2,TRBJ1-1,-,-,TGTGCCAGCAGCTTAGGGCAGAACATGAACACTGAAGCTTTCTTT,CASSLGQNMNTEAFF
TRBV7-9,TRBJ1-1,few,-,TGTGCCAGCAGCCGCTACGAGAGGAACACTGAAGCTTTCTTT,CASSRYERNTEAFF
TRBV27,TRBJ2-7,-,-,TGTGCCAGCAGTTTAATGGGCAGTCACTACGAGCAGTACTTC,CASSLMGSHYEQYF
TRBV2,TRBJ1-6,-,-,TGTGCCAGCACCTTAATCGGGAGTAATTCACCCCTCCACTTT,CASTLIGSNSPLHF
TRBV2,TRBJ2-1,-,TRBD2,TGTGCCAGCAGTGAACCCCCCACAACTAGCGGACAGTTCTTC,CASSEPPTTSGQFF
TRBV27,TRBJ2-7,once,-,TGTGCCAGCAGTCTAACCTTTGACAGAGGATACGAGCAGTACTTC,CASSLTFDRGYEQYF
TRBV18,TRBJ1-1,-,-,TGTGCCAGCTCACCAGTAACGACGGGTGCTGAAGCTTTCTTT,CASSPVTTGAEAFF
TRBV5-4,TRBJ2-7,few,-,TGTGCCAGCAGCTTGGGTCAGTTGGGGAGCTCCTACGAGCAGTACTTC,CASSLGQLGSSYEQYF
TRBV12-5,TRBJ2-5,-,-,TGTGCTAGTGGACTTACAGGGAGAGGAGAGACCCAGTACTTC,CASGLTGRGETQYF
TRBV28,TRBJ1-2,-,-,TGTGCCAGCAGTTCCCAACAGGCCAAGGATGGCTACACCTTC,CASSSQQAKDGYTF
TRBV2,TRBJ2-5,-,-,TGTGCCAGCACCCCGAGGACACAAGAGACCCAGTACTTC,CASTPRTQETQYF
TRBV7-9,TRBJ1-1,-,-,TGTGCCAGCAGTGAATGGGGGGTCGAGACTGAAGCTTTCTTT,CASSEWGVETEAFF
TRBV7-9,TRBJ2-2,-,-,TGTGCCAGCAGCTTTCGACAGATTACCGGGGAGCTGTTTTTT,CASSFRQITGELFF
TRBV5-8,TRBJ2-3,-,TRBD2,TGTGCCAGCAGCTTGTTAGCGGGGACAACAGATACGCAGTATTTT,CASSLLAGTTDTQYF
TRBV2,TRBJ1-1,-,TRBD1,TGTGCCAGCGTGACACAGGGGGCGTTTTCCTCTAAAGCTTTCTTT,CASVTQGAFSSKAFF
TRBV4-3,TRBJ2-3,-,TRBD2,TGCGCCAGCAGCCAAGAGGCTAGCGGGGCTGGCACAGATACGCAGTATTTT,CASSQEASGAGTDTQYF
TRBV6-5,TRBJ2-5,-,-,TGTGCCAGCCTATTACAAGAGACCCAGTACTTC,CASLLQETQYF
TRBV27,TRBJ2-3,-,-,TGTGCCAGCAGGACATACAGGGCTGGTGCGACGGATACGCAGTATTTT,CASRTYRAGATDTQYF
TRBV2,TRBJ2-6,-,TRBD1,TGTGCCAGCAGGGCCGGGACAGGGTTCGGGGCCAACGTCCTGACTTTC,CASRAGTGFGANVLTF
TRBV9,TRBJ1-1,-,-,TGTGCCAGCAGCGTAGCTGGATCGGGGGGGTCTGAAGCTTTCTTT,CASSVAGSGGSEAFF